Shown below are 4 T cell receptor beta chains from a single sample sequenced in a study of shared clonotypes between healthy human individuals. Clones were sequenced by immunoSEQ multiplex PCR, and TCRdb holds only the in-frame ones, with some missing. This table has around 2,000,000 clones, about 95% appearing once. It was CD45RO-negative cells, positively selected for CCR7, that made up naive CD8 cells, with terminally differentiated effector memory CD45RA+ cells excluded. The material sequenced was naive CD8+ T cells sorted from blood. Receptors originate from a man aged 18 to 35 in good health.

The genes are TRBV9 and TRBJ2-7, with D maybe TRBD1 (6 bases). The CDR3 is made up of 14 amino acids. CDR1 and CDR2 from the germline V gene are SGDLS and YYNGEE. V lost 3 bases and J lost 2, with 12 bases in between. This CDR3 reads CASSEGDIPYEQYF. The CDR3 DNA follows: TGTGCCAGCAGCGAGGGGGACATTCCCTACGAGCAGTACTTC.

The rearrangement joins TRBV7-8 to TRBJ2-5; 8 bases align to TRBD2. Germline V gene sequence: CDR1 SGHVS, CDR2 FQNEAQ. CDR3 length: 14 residues. Unmatched junction bases numbered 5, after V lost 4 bases and J lost 4 bases. The CDR3 DNA reads TGTGCCAGCAGCTCTCCGGGACTAGTAGAGACCCAGTACTTC. Amino acids: CASSSPGLVETQYF.

As to this clone: At one of its ends the junction is not consistent with the germline gene, which may arise from a read error. The chain couples TRBV15 to TRBJ2-7; TRBD2 agrees at 10 bases. From germline, CDR1 is LNHNV and CDR2 YYDKDF (reference sequence). This CDR3 contains 14 residues. CDR3 sequence: CATSRAGTSEPPGF. As DNA, the CDR3 is TGTGCCACCAGCAGAGCCGGGACTAGCGAACCCCCTGGCTTC.

J is TRBJ1-2 and V is TRBV29-1; D is ambiguous. CDR3 length: 13 residues. CDR1 and CDR2 (germline): SQVTM, ANQGSEA. The germline V and J ends were trimmed by 2 bases and 3 bases, with 10 bases remaining between them. CDR3 sequence reads: CSVEPQEYYGYTF. The CDR3, as DNA: TGCAGCGTTGAACCCCAGGAGTACTATGGCTACACCTTC.